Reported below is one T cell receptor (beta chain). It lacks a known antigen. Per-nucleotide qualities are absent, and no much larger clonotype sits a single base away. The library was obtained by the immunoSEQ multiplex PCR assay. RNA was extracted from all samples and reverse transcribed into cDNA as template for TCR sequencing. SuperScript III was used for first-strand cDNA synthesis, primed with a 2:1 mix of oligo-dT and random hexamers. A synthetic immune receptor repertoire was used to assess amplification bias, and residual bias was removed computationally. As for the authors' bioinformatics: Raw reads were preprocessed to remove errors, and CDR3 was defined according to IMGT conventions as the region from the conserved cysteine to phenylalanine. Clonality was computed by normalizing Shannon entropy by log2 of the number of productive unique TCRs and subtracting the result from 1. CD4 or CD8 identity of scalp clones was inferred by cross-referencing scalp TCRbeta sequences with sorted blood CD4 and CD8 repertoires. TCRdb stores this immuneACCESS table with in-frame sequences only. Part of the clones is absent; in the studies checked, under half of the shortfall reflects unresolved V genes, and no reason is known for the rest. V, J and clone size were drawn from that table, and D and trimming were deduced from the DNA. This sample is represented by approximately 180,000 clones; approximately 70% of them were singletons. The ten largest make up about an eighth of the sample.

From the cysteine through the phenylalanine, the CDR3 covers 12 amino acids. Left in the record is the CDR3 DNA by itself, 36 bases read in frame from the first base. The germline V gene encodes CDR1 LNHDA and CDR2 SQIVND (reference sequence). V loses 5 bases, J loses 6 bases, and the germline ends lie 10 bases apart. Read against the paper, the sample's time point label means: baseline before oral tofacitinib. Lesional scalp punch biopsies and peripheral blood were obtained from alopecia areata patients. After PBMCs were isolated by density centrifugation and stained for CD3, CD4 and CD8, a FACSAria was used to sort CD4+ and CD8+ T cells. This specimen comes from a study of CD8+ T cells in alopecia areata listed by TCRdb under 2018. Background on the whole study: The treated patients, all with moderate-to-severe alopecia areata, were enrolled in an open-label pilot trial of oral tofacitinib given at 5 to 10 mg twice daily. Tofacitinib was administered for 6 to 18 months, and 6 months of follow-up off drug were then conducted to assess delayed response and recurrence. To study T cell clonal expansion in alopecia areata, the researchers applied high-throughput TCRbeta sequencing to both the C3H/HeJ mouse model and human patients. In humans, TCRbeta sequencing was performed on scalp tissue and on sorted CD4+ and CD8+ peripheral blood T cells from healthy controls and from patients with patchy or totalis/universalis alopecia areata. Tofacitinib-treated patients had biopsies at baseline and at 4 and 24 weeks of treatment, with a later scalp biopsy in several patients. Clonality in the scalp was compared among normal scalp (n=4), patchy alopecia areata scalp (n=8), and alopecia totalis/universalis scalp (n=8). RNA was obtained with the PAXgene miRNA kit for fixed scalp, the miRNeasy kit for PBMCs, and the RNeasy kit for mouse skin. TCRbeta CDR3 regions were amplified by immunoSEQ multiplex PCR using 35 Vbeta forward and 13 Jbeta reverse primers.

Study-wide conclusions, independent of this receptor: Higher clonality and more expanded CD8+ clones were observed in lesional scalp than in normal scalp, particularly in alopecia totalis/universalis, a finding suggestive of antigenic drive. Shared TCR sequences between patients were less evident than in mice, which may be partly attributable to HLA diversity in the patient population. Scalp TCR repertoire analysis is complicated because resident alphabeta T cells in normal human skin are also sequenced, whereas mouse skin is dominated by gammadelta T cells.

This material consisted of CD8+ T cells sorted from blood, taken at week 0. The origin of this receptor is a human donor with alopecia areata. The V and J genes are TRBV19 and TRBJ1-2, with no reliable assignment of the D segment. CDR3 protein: CASSPWEDGYTF. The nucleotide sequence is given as TGTGCCAGTAGTCCATGGGAGGATGGCTACACCTTC.